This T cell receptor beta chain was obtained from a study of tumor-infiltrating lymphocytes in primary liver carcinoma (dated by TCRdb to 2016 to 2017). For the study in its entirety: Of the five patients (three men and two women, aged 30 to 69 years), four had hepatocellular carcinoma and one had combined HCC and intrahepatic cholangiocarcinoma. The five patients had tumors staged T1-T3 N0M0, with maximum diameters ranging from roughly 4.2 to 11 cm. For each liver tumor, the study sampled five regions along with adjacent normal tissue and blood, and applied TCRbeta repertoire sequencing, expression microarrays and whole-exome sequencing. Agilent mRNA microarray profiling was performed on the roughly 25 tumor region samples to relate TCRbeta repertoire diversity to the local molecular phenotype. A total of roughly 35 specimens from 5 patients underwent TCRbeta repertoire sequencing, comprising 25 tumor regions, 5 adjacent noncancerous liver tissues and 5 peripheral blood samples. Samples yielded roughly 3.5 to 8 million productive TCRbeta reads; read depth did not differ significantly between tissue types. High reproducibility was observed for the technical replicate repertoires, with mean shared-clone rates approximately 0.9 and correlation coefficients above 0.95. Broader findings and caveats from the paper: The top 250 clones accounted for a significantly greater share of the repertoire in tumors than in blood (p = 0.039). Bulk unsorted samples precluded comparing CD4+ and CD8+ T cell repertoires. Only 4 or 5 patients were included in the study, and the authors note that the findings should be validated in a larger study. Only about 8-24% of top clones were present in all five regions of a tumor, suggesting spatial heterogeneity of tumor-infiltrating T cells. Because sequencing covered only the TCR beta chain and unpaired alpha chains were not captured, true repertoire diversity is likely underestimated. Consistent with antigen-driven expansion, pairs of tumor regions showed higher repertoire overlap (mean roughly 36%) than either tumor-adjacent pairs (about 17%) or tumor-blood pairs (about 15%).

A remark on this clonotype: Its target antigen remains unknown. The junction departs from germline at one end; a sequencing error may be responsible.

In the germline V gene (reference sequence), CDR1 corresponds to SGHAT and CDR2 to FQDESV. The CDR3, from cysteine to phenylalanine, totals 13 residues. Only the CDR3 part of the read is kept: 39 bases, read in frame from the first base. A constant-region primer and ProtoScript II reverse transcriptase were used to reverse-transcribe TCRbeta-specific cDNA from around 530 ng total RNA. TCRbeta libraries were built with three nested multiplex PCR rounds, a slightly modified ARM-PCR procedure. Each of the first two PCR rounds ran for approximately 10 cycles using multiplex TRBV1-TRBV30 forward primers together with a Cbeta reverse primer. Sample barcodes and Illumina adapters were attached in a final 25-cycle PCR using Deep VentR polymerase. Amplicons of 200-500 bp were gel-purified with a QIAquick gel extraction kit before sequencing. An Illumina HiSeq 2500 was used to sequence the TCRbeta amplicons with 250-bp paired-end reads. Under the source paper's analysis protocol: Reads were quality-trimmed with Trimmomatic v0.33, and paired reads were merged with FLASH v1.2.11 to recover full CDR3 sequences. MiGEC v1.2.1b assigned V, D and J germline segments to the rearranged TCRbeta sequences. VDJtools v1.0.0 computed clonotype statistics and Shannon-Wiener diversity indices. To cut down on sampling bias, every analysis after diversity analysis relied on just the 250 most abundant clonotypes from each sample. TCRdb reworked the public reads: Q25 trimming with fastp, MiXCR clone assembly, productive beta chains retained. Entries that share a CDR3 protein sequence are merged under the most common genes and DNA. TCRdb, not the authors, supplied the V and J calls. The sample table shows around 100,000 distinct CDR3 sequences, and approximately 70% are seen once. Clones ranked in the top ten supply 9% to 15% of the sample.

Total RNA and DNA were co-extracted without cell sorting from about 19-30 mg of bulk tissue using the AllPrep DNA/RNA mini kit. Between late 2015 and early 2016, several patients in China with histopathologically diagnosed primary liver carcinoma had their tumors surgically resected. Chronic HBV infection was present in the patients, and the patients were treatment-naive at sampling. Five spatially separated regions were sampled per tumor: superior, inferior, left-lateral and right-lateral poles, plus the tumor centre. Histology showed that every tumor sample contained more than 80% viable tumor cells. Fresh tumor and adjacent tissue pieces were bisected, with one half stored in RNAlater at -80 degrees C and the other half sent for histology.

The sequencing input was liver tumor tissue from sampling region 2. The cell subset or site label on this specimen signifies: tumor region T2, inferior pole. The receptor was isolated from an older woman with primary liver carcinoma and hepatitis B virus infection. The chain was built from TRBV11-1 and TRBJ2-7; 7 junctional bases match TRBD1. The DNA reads TGTTTCAGCAGCTTCGGGGACAGCTACGAGCAGTGCTTC. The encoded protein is CFSSFGDSYEQCF.